This passage covers 23 T cell receptor beta chains from one sample sequenced in a study of response to subunit inactivated influenza vaccine. TCRdb reprocessed the RT-PCR reads with MiXCR, giving one entry per CDR3 protein. The sample gives roughly 550,000 distinct CDR3 sequences, around a quarter of which show up once; 2.5% to 3.5% is in the top ten. The data also belong to a second study, concerning T cells expressing NK-cell markers. As reported in that work: 5'RACE template switching with UMIs produced the TCR beta cDNA.

The sample was CD4+ T cells sorted from PBMCs, taken about 12 days after vaccination. The receptors were gathered from a man aged 50-60 years who received an inactivated influenza vaccine.

CDR3 region: CASRRPGAYNEQFF. CDR3 sequence (DNA): TGTGCCAGCAGACGGCCCGGGGCATACAATGAGCAGTTCTTC. The chain recombines TRBV6-1 with TRBJ2-1, with D perhaps being TRBD1 or TRBD2 (5 bases each). Trimming removed 6 bases from V and 4 bases from J, with 13 bases in between. The CDR3 sequence is 14 residues long. In germline, CDR1 is MNHNS, CDR2 SASEGT.

The chain has TRBV12-3 or TRBV12-4 and TRBJ2-3; 11 bases map to TRBD2. V trimming: 4 bases; J trimming: 5 bases; junction bases outside the gene matches: 5. The length of the CDR3 is 15 residues. CDR3 loop: CASSSTSGERDTQYF. The CDR3 DNA follows: TGTGCCAGCAGTTCGACTAGCGGGGAGAGAGATACGCAGTATTTT.

This clonotype was counted a few times. The J gene is TRBJ1-2, the V gene TRBV28; TRBD1 aligns across 7 bases. The V and J ends lost 7 bases and 2 bases, in that order; junction bases with no gene match: 10. The length of the CDR3 is 15 residues. Looked up from germline, CDR1 is MDHEN and CDR2 is SYDVKM. The DNA of the CDR3 is TGTGCCAGCAATCTTAGGAGGGGGCGAAACTATGGCTACACCTTC. Protein: CASNLRRGRNYGYTF.

Remarks on this clonotype: This may be a read error: a much more frequent sequence differs by one nucleotide. The chain employs TRBV9 and TRBJ2-3; D perhaps matches TRBD2 (7 bases). The CDR3 runs 15 residues. Germline lookup yields CDR1 SGDLS and CDR2 YYNGEE. The DNA of the CDR3 is TGTGCCATCAGCGTAGGCGGGGGCCGCACAGATACGCAGTATTTT. As protein: CAISVGGGRTDTQYF. Based on the CDR3 plus reference TRBV9 and TRBJ2-3, the full variable domain is DSGVTQTPKHLITATGQRVTLRCSPRSGDLSVYWYQQSLDQGLQFLIQYYNGEERAKGNILERFSAQQFPDLHSELNLSSLELGDSALYFCAISVGGGRTDTQYFGPGTRLTVL.

The chain recombines TRBV20-1 with TRBJ2-4, with 16 bases lining up with TRBD2. V lost 4 bases and J lost 8; bases outside the gene matches: 14. CDR1 and CDR2 from the germline V gene are DFQATT and SNEGSKA (reference sequence). CDR3 size: 18 residues. CDR3 amino acids: CSAIAGLAGGSQWDIQYF. Here the CDR3 DNA reads TGCAGTGCTATCGCGGGACTAGCGGGAGGGTCACAATGGGACATTCAGTACTTC.

The chain joins TRBV28 to TRBJ1-5; 9 bases fit TRBD1. Germline-derived CDR1 and CDR2 are MDHEN and SYDVKM. The CDR3 runs to 14 residues. The J segment lost 2 bases and the V segment lost 6 bases, leaving 2 bases of the junction unmatched. CDR3: CASRRQGGNQPQHF. CDR3 in DNA: TGTGCCAGCAGGAGACAGGGGGGCAATCAGCCCCAGCATTTT.

The V gene is TRBV4-2, the J gene TRBJ2-5, with D possibly matching TRBD2 (5 bases). The CDR3 runs 15 residues. Germline-derived CDR1 and CDR2 are LGHNA and YNFKEQ. Trimming shortened V by 0 bases and J by 5 bases, and 13 bases separated the two germline ends. CDR3 nucleotide sequence: TGTGCCAGCAGCCAAGATCAGCTAGCCTGGGAGACCCAGTACTTC. It yields the protein CASSQDQLAWETQYF.

This clonotype has just a few counts. The chain joins TRBV4-3 to TRBJ1-5, with D unresolved. Germline assignment: CDR1 LGHNA and CDR2 YSLEER. V was cut by 0 bases and J by 13 bases, with 13 bases left in between. The CDR3 is 13 amino acids. The CDR3 DNA sequence: TGCGCCAGCAGCCAAGATCCAGTCTCGACACAGCATTTT. It is translated as CASSQDPVSTQHF.

This clonotype was detected a few times. The chain uses TRBV6-2 or TRBV6-3 and TRBJ2-5, with TRBD2 matching over 7 bases. CDR1 and CDR2 (germline): MNHEY, SVGEGT. The CDR3 length is 13 residues. Trimming at V came to 7 bases and at J to 3 bases, leaving 5 bases not matched to a gene. CDR3 nucleotide sequence: TGTGCCAGCAATGCGGGAGTTAAAGAGACCCAGTACTTC. Translated, it gives CASNAGVKETQYF.

V usage is TRBV29-1 and J usage is TRBJ1-4, with TRBD1 as a possible D gene (5 bases). There are 13 residues in the CDR3. The ends were cut back, 2 bases at V and 8 bases at J, with 12 bases in the middle. In germline, CDR1 is SQVTM, CDR2 ANQGSEA. Here the CDR3 reads CSVEWGVGEKLFF. The CDR3 DNA follows: TGCAGCGTTGAATGGGGGGTTGGAGAAAAACTGTTTTTT.

V is TRBV2 and J is TRBJ2-1; tentatively, D is TRBD2 (6 bases). CDR1 is SNHLY and CDR2 is FYNNEI in the germline V gene. The CDR3 totals 15 residues. The V end lost 2 bases, the J end lost 1 base, and 9 bases lay between the germline ends. CDR3 loop: CASSEISGSYNEQFF. The CDR3 DNA is TGTGCCAGCAGTGAAATTAGCGGATCCTACAATGAGCAGTTCTTC.

The J gene is TRBJ2-5, the V gene TRBV9, with D perhaps matching TRBD1 or TRBD2 (5 bases each). CDR3 length: 13 residues. Trimming removed 2 bases at V and 7 bases at J, with 12 bases between. The germline V gene encodes CDR1 SGDLS and CDR2 YYNGEE. CDR3 nucleotide sequence: TGTGCCAGCAGCGTCGAGGGGCCCGGGACCCAGTACTTC. As protein: CASSVEGPGTQYF.

This clonotype was seen ten or more times. The V call is TRBV7-9, the J call TRBJ1-3, with 9 bases fitting TRBD1. The CDR3 has 18 amino acids. Looked up from germline, CDR1 is SEHNR and CDR2 is FQNEAQ (reference sequence). With 2 bases clipped from V and 1 base from J, the junction kept 9 bases outside the gene matches. As DNA, the CDR3 is TGTGCCAGCAGCTTACTCCTGGGACAGGGCAGGTCTGGAAACACCATATATTTT. Its translation is CASSLLLGQGRSGNTIYF.

This clonotype was recorded a few times. The chain recombines TRBV20-1 with TRBJ1-3; the D is unclear. The CDR3 length is 17 residues. Germline V CDR1 and CDR2: DFQATT, SNEGSKA (reference sequence). Trimming left V 0 bases short and J 9 bases short, with 24 bases between. The CDR3 spells CSARDDGELGPGSTIYF. As DNA, the CDR3 is TGCAGTGCTAGAGATGACGGGGAGCTCGGTCCCGGGAGCACCATATATTTT.

This sequence joins TRBV6-2 or TRBV6-3 and TRBJ1-1, with 9 bases matching TRBD1. The CDR3 totals 15 residues. After removal of 6 bases from V and 5 bases from J, the junction contained 10 bases not matched to a gene. The germline CDR1 and CDR2 sequences are MNHEY and SVGEGT. The CDR3 spells CASSPDRGRETEAFF. In nucleotides, the CDR3 is TGTGCCAGCAGCCCGGACAGGGGAAGGGAAACTGAAGCTTTCTTT.

The gene calls are TRBV5-1 and TRBJ2-1; 14 bases align to TRBD2. The V and J ends lost 4 bases and 6 bases, in that order; junction bases with no gene match: 3. Germline values: CDR1 SGHRS, CDR2 YFSETQ. The CDR3 is 15 residues long. For the CDR3, the DNA is TGCGCCAGCAGCGGGACTAGCGGGAGATCCAATGAGCAGTTCTTC. It codes for CASSGTSGRSNEQFF.

The J gene is TRBJ2-7, the V gene TRBV12-3 or TRBV12-4, with TRBD2 identical over 10 bases. The CDR3 runs 14 residues. V trimming: 7 bases; J trimming: 5 bases; junction bases outside the gene matches: 8. The CDR3 loop is CASTAPGLANEQYF. CDR3 nucleotide sequence: TGTGCCAGCACTGCACCGGGACTAGCGAACGAGCAGTACTTC.

The V and J genes are TRBV4-1 and TRBJ2-2; perhaps TRBD2 as D (6 bases). The germline V and J ends were trimmed by 2 bases and 5 bases, with 15 bases remaining between them. Germline V gene data show CDR1 as MGHRA and CDR2 as YSYEKL. The CDR3 is 16 amino acids. The CDR3 region has the DNA TGCGCCAGCAGCCAAAAGGAGGGAGCTCGGACCGGGGAGCTGTTTTTT. Protein product: CASSQKEGARTGELFF.

This clonotype appeared a few times. The genes are TRBV6-1 and TRBJ2-6; tentative D call: TRBD2 (6 bases). The CDR3 spans 16 residues. The V and J ends lost 5 bases and 2 bases respectively, with 13 bases between them. Germline V gene data show CDR1 as MNHNS and CDR2 as SASEGT. The CDR3 protein is CASSRRAGPGANVLTF. For the CDR3, the DNA is TGTGCCAGCAGTCGAAGGGCGGGACCTGGGGCCAACGTCCTGACTTTC.

A few counts support this clonotype. The CDR3 reads CASSVEGGSSTDTQYF. In DNA form, the CDR3 reads TGTGCCAGCAGCGTAGAGGGCGGAAGTAGCACAGATACGCAGTATTTT. The chain couples TRBV9 to TRBJ2-3; D not certain. Trimming left V 0 bases short and J 0 bases short, with 11 bases between. The CDR3 runs to 16 residues. CDR1 and CDR2 (germline): SGDLS, YYNGEE.

This clonotype was seen only a few times. The chain has TRBV11-2 and TRBJ2-1; TRBD2 might be the D (5 bases). V was trimmed by 0 bases and J by 1 base, leaving 10 bases between them. The length of the CDR3 is 16 residues. CDR1 SGHAT and CDR2 FQNNGV come from the germline V gene. This CDR3 is CASSLDQTGSYNEQFF. As DNA, the CDR3 is TGTGCCAGCAGCTTAGATCAGACGGGGTCCTACAATGAGCAGTTCTTC.

This clonotype showed up just a few times. V usage is TRBV6-1 and J usage is TRBJ2-1; possibly TRBD2 for D (6 bases). Between the trimmed V and J ends, which lost 8 bases and 3 bases, there was a span of 8 bases. The CDR3 sequence is 12 residues long. The germline V gene has CDR1 MNHNS and CDR2 SASEGT. As DNA, the CDR3 is TGTGCCAGCGGGGGAGGCTACAATGAGCAGTTCTTC. It codes for CASGGGYNEQFF.

This chain joins TRBV18 and TRBJ2-5, with D unresolved. Germline V gene sequence: CDR1 KGHSH, CDR2 LQKENI. This CDR3 region has 13 residues. Trimming cost V 3 bases and J 5 bases, with 10 bases left between them. In nucleotides, the CDR3 is TGTGCCAGCTCACCCACACCGGCGGAGACCCAGTACTTC. Its translation: CASSPTPAETQYF.